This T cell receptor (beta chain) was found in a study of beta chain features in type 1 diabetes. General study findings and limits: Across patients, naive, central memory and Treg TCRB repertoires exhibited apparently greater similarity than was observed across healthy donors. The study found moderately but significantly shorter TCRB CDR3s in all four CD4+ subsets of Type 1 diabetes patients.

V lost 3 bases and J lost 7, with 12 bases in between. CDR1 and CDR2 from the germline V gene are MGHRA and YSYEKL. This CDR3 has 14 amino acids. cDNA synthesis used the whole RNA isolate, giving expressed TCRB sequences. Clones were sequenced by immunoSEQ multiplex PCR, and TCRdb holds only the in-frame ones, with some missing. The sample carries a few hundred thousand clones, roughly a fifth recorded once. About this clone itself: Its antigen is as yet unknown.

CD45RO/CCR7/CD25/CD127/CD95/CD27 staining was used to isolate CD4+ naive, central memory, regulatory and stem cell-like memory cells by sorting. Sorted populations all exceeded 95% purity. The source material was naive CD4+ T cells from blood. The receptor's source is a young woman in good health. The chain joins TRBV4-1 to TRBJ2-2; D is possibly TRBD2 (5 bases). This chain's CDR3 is CASSQQLVGGELFF. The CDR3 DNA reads TGCGCCAGCAGCCAGCAACTAGTTGGCGGGGAGCTGTTTTTT.